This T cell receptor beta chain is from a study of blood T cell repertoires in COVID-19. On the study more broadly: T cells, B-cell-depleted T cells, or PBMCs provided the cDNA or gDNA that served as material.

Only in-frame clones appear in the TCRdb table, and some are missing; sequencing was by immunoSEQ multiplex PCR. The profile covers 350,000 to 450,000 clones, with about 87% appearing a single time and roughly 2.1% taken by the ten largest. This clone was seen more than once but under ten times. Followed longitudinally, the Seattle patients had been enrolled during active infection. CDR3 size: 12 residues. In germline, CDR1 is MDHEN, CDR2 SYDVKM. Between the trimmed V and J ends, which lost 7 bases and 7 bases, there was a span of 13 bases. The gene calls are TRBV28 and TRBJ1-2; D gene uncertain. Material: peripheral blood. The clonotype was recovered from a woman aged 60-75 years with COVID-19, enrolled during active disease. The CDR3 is CASTFRGLGYTF. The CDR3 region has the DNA TGTGCCAGCACCTTTCGAGGCCTTGGCTACACCTTC.